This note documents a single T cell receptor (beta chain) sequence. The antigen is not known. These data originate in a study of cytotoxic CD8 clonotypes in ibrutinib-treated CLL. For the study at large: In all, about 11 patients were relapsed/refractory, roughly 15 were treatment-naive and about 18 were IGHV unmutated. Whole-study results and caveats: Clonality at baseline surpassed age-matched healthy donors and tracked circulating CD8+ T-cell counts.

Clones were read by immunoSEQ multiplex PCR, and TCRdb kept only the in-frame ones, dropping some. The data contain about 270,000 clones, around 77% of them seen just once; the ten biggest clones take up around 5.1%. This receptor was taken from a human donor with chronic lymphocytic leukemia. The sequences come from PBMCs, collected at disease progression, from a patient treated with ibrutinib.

The CDR3 loop is CASSLSGRANYGYTF. Written as DNA, the CDR3 is TGTGCCAGCAGCTTGTCAGGCCGAGCTAACTATGGCTACACCTTC. The gene calls are TRBV5-6 and TRBJ1-2, with D unclear. Germline V gives CDR1 SGHDT, CDR2 YYEEEE. V was pared by 1 base and J by 0 bases, with 10 bases between. The CDR3 extends over 15 amino acids.